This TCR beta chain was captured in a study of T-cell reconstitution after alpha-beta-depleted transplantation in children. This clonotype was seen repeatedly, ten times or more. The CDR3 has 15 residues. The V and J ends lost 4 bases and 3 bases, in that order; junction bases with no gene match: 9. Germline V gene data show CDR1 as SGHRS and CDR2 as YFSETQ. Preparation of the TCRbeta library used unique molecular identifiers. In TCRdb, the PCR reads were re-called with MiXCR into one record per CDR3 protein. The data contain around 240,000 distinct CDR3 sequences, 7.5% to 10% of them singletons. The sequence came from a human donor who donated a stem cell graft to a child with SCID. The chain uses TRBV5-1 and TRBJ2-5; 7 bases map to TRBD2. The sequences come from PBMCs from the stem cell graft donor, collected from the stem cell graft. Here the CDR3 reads CASSLGAGVKETQYF. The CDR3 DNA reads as TGCGCCAGCAGCCTCGGCGCGGGGGTAAAAGAGACCCAGTACTTC.